This is a list of T cell receptor beta chains from one sample in a study of cytomegalovirus exposure and HLA in healthy donors. Sequencing used immunoSEQ multiplex PCR; TCRdb keeps in-frame clones, though not all of them. Among under 300,000 clones listed, approximately 80% were seen once. Source material: PBMCs. Source of these receptors: a woman aged 55-69 years in good health and CMV-seropositive. Each CDR3 is given with its conserved first and last residue. The D gene is left open where the match is weak. Only part of the rows carry a size: once, few, many, or a class if the clone is expanded.

V gene: TRBV10-3
J gene: TRBJ2-1
CDR3 length: 14
D gene: .
clone size: .
CDR3 protein: CAISESTQGDEQFF
CDR3 DNA: TGTGCCATCAGTGAGTCGACACAGGGCGATGAGCAGTTCTTC

V gene: TRBV5-1
J gene: TRBJ2-3
CDR3 length: 14
D gene: TRBD1
clone size: .
CDR3 protein: CASSRDRLTDTQYF
CDR3 DNA: TGCGCCAGCAGCCGGGACAGGCTCACAGATACGCAGTATTTT

V gene: TRBV11-2
J gene: TRBJ1-1
CDR3 length: 14
D gene: .
clone size: once
CDR3 protein: CASSLGGLNTEAFF
CDR3 DNA: TGTGCCAGCAGCTTAGGGGGGCTGAACACTGAAGCTTTCTTT

V gene: TRBV7-9
J gene: TRBJ1-4
CDR3 length: 12
D gene: .
clone size: few
CDR3 protein: CASSSGNEKLFF
CDR3 DNA: TGTGCCAGCAGCTCTGGCAATGAAAAACTGTTTTTT

V gene: TRBV5-4
J gene: TRBJ2-5
CDR3 length: 14
D gene: TRBD1
clone size: .
CDR3 protein: CASSLPGTDETQYF
CDR3 DNA: TGTGCCAGCAGCCTGCCCGGGACAGATGAGACCCAGTACTTC

V gene: TRBV6-1
J gene: TRBJ1-1
CDR3 length: 15
D gene: .
clone size: once
CDR3 protein: CASSEWRGTNTEAFF
CDR3 DNA: TGTGCCAGCAGTGAATGGCGGGGGACGAACACTGAAGCTTTCTTT

V gene: TRBV11-2
J gene: TRBJ2-7
CDR3 length: 16
D gene: .
clone size: once
CDR3 protein: CASSRGGGGSTYEQYF
CDR3 DNA: TGTGCCAGCAGCCGTGGGGGGGGCGGTTCTACCTACGAGCAGTACTTC

V gene: TRBV6-1
J gene: TRBJ2-7
CDR3 length: 13
D gene: TRBD2
clone size: .
CDR3 protein: CASSARGGGEQYF
CDR3 DNA: TGTGCCAGCAGCGCCCGGGGGGGAGGCGAGCAGTACTTC

V gene: TRBV27
J gene: TRBJ2-2
CDR3 length: 18
D gene: TRBD1
clone size: .
CDR3 protein: CASSLTADRGKYTGELFF
CDR3 DNA: TGTGCCAGCAGCCTCACCGCGGACAGGGGGAAGTACACCGGGGAGCTGTTTTTT

V gene: TRBV7-9
J gene: TRBJ1-2
CDR3 length: 13
D gene: .
clone size: once
CDR3 protein: CASSPGRAGGYTF
CDR3 DNA: TGTGCCAGCAGCCCCGGGAGGGCCGGCGGCTACACCTTC

V gene: TRBV12-5
J gene: TRBJ2-7
CDR3 length: 15
D gene: TRBD2
clone size: .
CDR3 protein: CASGLGTSGFYEQYF
CDR3 DNA: TGTGCTAGTGGTTTGGGGACTAGCGGGTTTTACGAGCAGTACTTC

V gene: TRBV6-1
J gene: TRBJ2-1
CDR3 length: 14
D gene: .
clone size: .
CDR3 protein: CASSEGGNYNEQFF
CDR3 DNA: TGTGCCAGCAGTGAGGGGGGAAACTACAATGAGCAGTTCTTC

V gene: TRBV11-2
J gene: TRBJ2-5
CDR3 length: 16
D gene: TRBD1
clone size: .
CDR3 protein: CASSLAVTGVEETQYF
CDR3 DNA: TGTGCCAGCAGCTTAGCCGTGACAGGGGTTGAGGAGACCCAGTACTTC

V gene: TRBV19
J gene: TRBJ2-2
CDR3 length: 15
D gene: TRBD1
clone size: few
CDR3 protein: CASSSRGQGAGELFF
CDR3 DNA: TGTGCCAGTAGTTCCCGAGGACAGGGGGCCGGGGAGCTGTTTTTT

V gene: TRBV7-9
J gene: TRBJ2-7
CDR3 length: 14
D gene: .
clone size: .
CDR3 protein: CASSLVGRTYEQYF
CDR3 DNA: TGTGCCAGCAGCTTAGTAGGGAGGACCTACGAGCAGTACTTC

V gene: TRBV30
J gene: TRBJ1-1
CDR3 length: 10
D gene: .
clone size: .
CDR3 protein: CACWASEAFF
CDR3 DNA: TGTGCCTGTTGGGCGTCTGAAGCTTTCTTT

V gene: TRBV28
J gene: TRBJ2-5
CDR3 length: 16
D gene: TRBD1
clone size: .
CDR3 protein: CASSYAQGVRRETQYF
CDR3 DNA: TGTGCCAGCAGTTACGCGCAGGGGGTCCGGCGAGAGACCCAGTACTTC

V gene: TRBV7-9
J gene: TRBJ2-3
CDR3 length: 16
D gene: TRBD2
clone size: .
CDR3 protein: CASSFPPGLAIDTQYF
CDR3 DNA: TGTGCCAGCAGCTTCCCCCCGGGACTAGCCATAGATACGCAGTATTTT

V gene: TRBV4-1
J gene: TRBJ1-2
CDR3 length: 15
D gene: .
clone size: once
CDR3 protein: CASSQDPGKLRGYTF
CDR3 DNA: TGCGCCAGCAGCCAAGATCCGGGAAAACTACGCGGCTACACCTTC

V gene: TRBV19
J gene: TRBJ2-3
CDR3 length: 16
D gene: TRBD1
clone size: .
CDR3 protein: CASSTPTGVITDTQYF
CDR3 DNA: TGTGCCAGTAGTACTCCCACAGGGGTAATAACGGATACGCAGTATTTT

V gene: TRBV19
J gene: TRBJ1-1
CDR3 length: 14
D gene: .
clone size: .
CDR3 protein: CASSTTGTNTEAFF
CDR3 DNA: TGTGCCAGTAGTACGACCGGGACAAACACTGAAGCTTTCTTT

V gene: TRBV5-1
J gene: TRBJ2-7
CDR3 length: 16
D gene: .
clone size: .
CDR3 protein: CASSLAVPSDAYEQYF
CDR3 DNA: TGCGCCAGCAGCTTGGCCGTCCCTAGCGATGCCTACGAGCAGTACTTC

V gene: TRBV7-9
J gene: TRBJ1-4
CDR3 length: 15
D gene: .
clone size: .
CDR3 protein: CASSSNRVGLEKLFF
CDR3 DNA: TGTGCCAGCAGCTCGAACAGGGTAGGGCTTGAAAAACTGTTTTTT

V gene: TRBV28
J gene: TRBJ2-3
CDR3 length: 15
D gene: .
clone size: .
CDR3 protein: CASSLPRGHTDTQYF
CDR3 DNA: TGTGCCAGCAGTTTACCCAGGGGCCACACAGATACGCAGTATTTT

V gene: TRBV4-1
J gene: TRBJ1-6
CDR3 length: 16
D gene: TRBD1
clone size: few
CDR3 protein: CASSQGLGQGNSPLHF
CDR3 DNA: TGCGCCAGCAGCCAAGGATTAGGACAGGGGAATTCACCCCTCCACTTT

V gene: TRBV29-1
J gene: TRBJ2-7
CDR3 length: 12
D gene: TRBD1
clone size: .
CDR3 protein: CSVRDRPYEQYF
CDR3 DNA: TGCAGCGTTCGGGACAGGCCCTACGAGCAGTACTTC

V gene: TRBV5-1
J gene: TRBJ1-2
CDR3 length: 15
D gene: TRBD1
clone size: .
CDR3 protein: CASSFDRAAPYGYTF
CDR3 DNA: TGCGCCAGCAGCTTTGACAGGGCCGCCCCCTATGGCTACACCTTC

V gene: TRBV11-2
J gene: TRBJ1-2
CDR3 length: 14
D gene: .
clone size: .
CDR3 protein: CASSLDLTDYGYTF
CDR3 DNA: TGTGCCAGCAGCTTAGATCTCACGGACTATGGCTACACCTTC

V gene: TRBV12-5
J gene: TRBJ1-2
CDR3 length: 15
D gene: .
clone size: .
CDR3 protein: CASGLPREPGDGYTF
CDR3 DNA: TGTGCTAGTGGTTTACCCCGCGAGCCGGGGGATGGCTACACCTTC

V gene: TRBV5-6
J gene: TRBJ2-1
CDR3 length: 16
D gene: .
clone size: few
CDR3 protein: CASSPRTGPRANEQFF
CDR3 DNA: TGTGCCAGCAGCCCAAGAACCGGGCCCAGGGCTAATGAGCAGTTCTTC

V gene: TRBV19
J gene: TRBJ2-2
CDR3 length: 14
D gene: TRBD2
clone size: .
CDR3 protein: CASTLAGDTGELFF
CDR3 DNA: TGTGCCAGTACACTAGCGGGAGACACCGGGGAGCTGTTTTTT

V gene: TRBV7-9
J gene: TRBJ2-7
CDR3 length: 16
D gene: TRBD2
clone size: .
CDR3 protein: CASSPLSAGGVYEQYF
CDR3 DNA: TGTGCCAGCAGCCCCCTTTCAGCGGGAGGTGTGTACGAGCAGTACTTC

V gene: TRBV29-1
J gene: TRBJ1-1
CDR3 length: 11
D gene: .
clone size: .
CDR3 protein: CSVAGVTEAFF
CDR3 DNA: TGCAGCGTTGCGGGGGTCACTGAAGCTTTCTTT

V gene: TRBV6-1
J gene: TRBJ2-7
CDR3 length: 13
D gene: TRBD1
clone size: .
CDR3 protein: CASIGTGMGEQYF
CDR3 DNA: TGTGCCAGCATCGGGACAGGGATGGGCGAGCAGTACTTC